The 13 T cell receptor beta chains below all came from one sample that was sequenced in a study of T cells after yellow fever vaccination (dated 2019 in TCRdb). In light of the paper, this sample's treatment or condition label describes: live attenuated yellow fever vaccine strain. The protocol used for the library was 5' RACE. Instrument used: Illumina NovaSeq 6000. TCRdb reworked the public reads: Q25 trimming with fastp, MiXCR clone assembly, productive beta chains retained. CDR3 protein sequences are deduplicated, and each keeps its most common genes and DNA. This sample lists 150,000 to 200,000 distinct CDR3 sequences; roughly 9.6% were detected once. The ten largest clones add up to roughly a third of the sample. Sequences were derived from CD8+ T cells sorted from PBMCs, sampled 15 days after the yellow fever booster vaccination. The receptors here all came from a man younger than 35 who received the YFV17D yellow fever vaccine.

The V gene is TRBV6-5, the J gene TRBJ1-2; 7 bases line up with TRBD1. The germline gives CDR1 MNHEY, CDR2 SVGAGI. The V segment lost 8 bases and the J segment 4 bases; nucleotides outside the gene matches: 10. The CDR3 loop spans 14 amino acids. CDR3 amino acids: CASAPGGSAYGYTF. DNA for the CDR3: TGTGCCAGCGCCCCAGGGGGTTCAGCCTATGGCTACACCTTC.

The chain employs TRBV7-3 and TRBJ2-3, with 10 positions matching TRBD2. V lost 4 bases, J lost 1 base, and 2 bases stayed unmatched. The CDR3 is 15 amino acids. Germline lookup yields CDR1 SGHTA and CDR2 FQGTGA. CDR3 in DNA: TGTGCCAGCAGCTACGGGACTAGCGGCACAGATACGCAGTATTTT. This codes for CASSYGTSGTDTQYF.

This clonotype was found a few times. The chain recombines TRBV4-1 with TRBJ1-5, with D unclear. Trimming removed 6 bases from V and 7 bases from J, with 13 bases in between. The CDR3 consists of 13 residues. Germline CDR1 and CDR2: MGHRA and YSYEKL. CDR3 amino acids: CASSVTAGQPQHF. The CDR3 nucleotides read TGCGCCAGCAGTGTTACAGCGGGGCAGCCCCAGCATTTT.

This clonotype was detected only a few times. The gene calls are TRBV12-3 or TRBV12-4 and TRBJ2-3, with 9 bases identical to TRBD1. Trimming cost V 3 bases and J 3 bases; bases outside gene matches: 4. The CDR3 consists of 15 residues. The CDR3 DNA is TGTGCCAGCAGTTTCGACAGGGGGTTGACAGATACGCAGTATTTT. Its translation is CASSFDRGLTDTQYF.

The chain employs TRBV7-9 and TRBJ1-5; a weak D match, TRBD1 (6 bases). Germline V gene sequence: CDR1 SEHNR, CDR2 FQNEAQ (reference sequence). The CDR3 loop spans 16 amino acids. Trimming pared 1 base from V and 5 bases from J, leaving 15 bases between. CDR3: CASSLGIGGQYQPQHF. The CDR3 nucleotides read TGTGCCAGCAGCTTAGGAATTGGGGGGCAGTATCAGCCCCAGCATTTT.

The chain recombines TRBV11-2 with TRBJ2-3; the D call may be TRBD1 or TRBD2 (5 bases each). The ends were cut back, 0 bases at V and 5 bases at J, with 9 bases in the middle. Per germline, CDR1 SGHAT and CDR2 FQNNGV. The CDR3 is made up of 14 amino acids. The CDR3: CASSLDLRGDTQYF. The CDR3 DNA reads TGTGCCAGCAGCTTAGATCTGAGGGGAGATACGCAGTATTTT.

CDR3 residues: CSARESGEQYF. CDR3 coding DNA: TGCAGTGCTAGAGAATCCGGCGAGCAGTACTTC. The V gene is TRBV20-1, the J gene TRBJ2-7; D ambiguous. Germline V CDR1 and CDR2: DFQATT, SNEGSKA (reference sequence). The CDR3 has 11 amino acids. With 0 bases removed from V and 6 bases from J, the gap between germline ends came to 6 bases.

The chain uses TRBV5-4 and TRBJ2-5; D unresolved. The CDR3 contains 13 residues. V lost 7 bases and J 5 bases, leaving 15 bases between the germline ends. CDR1 is SGHNT and CDR2 is YYREEE in the germline V gene (reference sequence). CDR3 amino acids: CASGREDEETQYF. The CDR3 nucleotides are TGTGCCAGCGGGCGTGAAGACGAGGAGACCCAGTACTTC.

The chain is built from TRBV10-3 and TRBJ2-7; TRBD1 might be the D (6 bases). Germline values: CDR1 ENHRY, CDR2 SYGVKD. The germline V and J ends were trimmed by 2 bases and 0 bases, with 14 bases remaining between them. This CDR3 has 16 amino acids. The CDR3 loop is CAISEPRDTNSYEQYF. CDR3 coding DNA: TGTGCCATCAGTGAGCCCCGGGACACCAACTCCTACGAGCAGTACTTC.

This sequence joins TRBV4-3 and TRBJ2-3; a possible D gene is TRBD1 (5 bases). CDR1 is LGHNA and CDR2 is YSLEER in the germline V gene. The V end was cut by 0 bases, the J end by 0 bases, with 19 bases between. The CDR3 is 19 amino acids. The DNA for the CDR3 is TGCGCCAGCAGCCAAGATTGGGGCTTTGGTAGCAGTAGCACAGATACGCAGTATTTT. Encoded protein: CASSQDWGFGSSSTDTQYF.

Here the CDR3 DNA reads TGTGCCGTGAGGATTTCTGGAAACACCATATATTTT. Its protein product is CAVRISGNTIYF. The V gene is TRBV6-2 or TRBV6-3, the J gene TRBJ1-3, with D hard to call. This CDR3 comprises 12 residues. Germline loops: CDR1 MNHEY, CDR2 SVGEGT. The ends were cut back, 11 bases at V and 1 base at J, with 9 bases in the middle.

This clonotype was seen a handful of times. The J gene is TRBJ2-7, the V gene TRBV12-3 or TRBV12-4, with 8 bases lining up with TRBD1. J lost 5 bases, V lost 6 bases, and 9 bases had no gene match. The CDR3 loop spans 14 amino acids. The CDR3 DNA follows: TGTGCCAGCAGCCTGGGGGCAGGGGGCCACGAGCAGTACGTC. This encodes CASSLGAGGHEQYV.

The genes are TRBV12-3 or TRBV12-4 and TRBJ1-5; TRBD1 might be the D (6 bases). V dropped 0 bases and J dropped 2 bases, with 14 bases sitting between them. The CDR3 is 17 residues long. The DNA for the CDR3 is TGTGCCAGCAGTTTAGCGATCAGGGGCGATGGCAATCAGCCCCAGCATTTT. Translation gives CASSLAIRGDGNQPQHF.